The present T cell receptor beta chain was sequenced within a study of blood T cell repertoires in COVID-19. Sequenced by immunoSEQ multiplex PCR; TCRdb stores in-frame clones only, minus some. This sample has some 280,000 clones, with about 89% found just once. The V segment lost 6 bases and the J segment 2 bases; nucleotides outside the gene matches: 7. The CDR3 contains 14 residues. CDR1 is PRHDT and CDR2 is FYEKMQ in the germline V gene (reference sequence). This receptor was identified in a woman aged 60-70 years with acute or convalescent COVID-19. The chain has TRBV13 and TRBJ2-7; 7 bases agree with TRBD1. Sequencing was done on a sample of peripheral blood. The CDR3 nucleotides are TGTGCCAGCAGACATTCGACAGGGCCCTACGAGCAGTACTTC. Its translation is CASRHSTGPYEQYF.